The 25 T cell receptor beta chains listed next were all sequenced from one sample in a study of blood T cell repertoires in COVID-19. Data came from immunoSEQ multiplex PCR; TCRdb stores just in-frame clones and leaves some out. The profile shows about 220,000 clones, roughly 84% of them singletons. The material sequenced was peripheral blood. These receptors all come from a man aged 50 to 60 with active or convalescent COVID-19.

This chain connects TRBV28 to TRBJ2-1; 16 nucleotides line up with TRBD2. This CDR3 contains 18 residues. Trimming at V came to 6 bases and at J to 4 bases, leaving 9 bases not matched to a gene. Germline V lookup: CDR1 MDHEN, CDR2 SYDVKM. The CDR3 sequence: CASSRGLAGGPGYNEQFF. CDR3 sequence (DNA): TGTGCCAGCAGCCGGGGACTAGCGGGGGGGCCCGGGTACAATGAGCAGTTCTTC.

The rearrangement joins TRBV10-2 to TRBJ2-3; 8 bases line up with TRBD2. Per the germline V gene, CDR1 is WSHSY and CDR2 is SAAADI. The CDR3 is 14 residues long. J was trimmed by 2 bases and V by 6 bases; bases with no gene match: 4. The CDR3: CASSGAGVTDTQYF. In nucleotides, the CDR3 is TGCGCCAGCAGCGGAGCGGGGGTCACAGATACGCAGTATTTT.

The V call is TRBV18, the J call TRBJ1-4; 10 bases match TRBD1. There are 14 residues in the CDR3. Germline CDR1 is KGHSH and CDR2 is LQKENI. The V gene end was trimmed by 6 bases and the J gene end by 7 bases; junction bases not matched to a gene: 5. The chain's CDR3 is CASSPGQGSEKLFF. The CDR3 DNA sequence: TGTGCCAGCTCCCCGGGACAGGGGAGTGAAAAACTGTTTTTT.

V gene TRBV28 combines with J gene TRBJ2-2, with a weak D call TRBD2 (6 bases). The CDR3 contains 16 residues. The germline CDR1 and CDR2 sequences are MDHEN and SYDVKM. V was trimmed by 7 bases and J by 1 base, leaving 16 bases between them. For the CDR3, the DNA is TGTGCCAGCATCCCCTTCCGGGACTTGAACACCGGGGAGCTGTTTTTT. Amino acids: CASIPFRDLNTGELFF.

The V gene is TRBV6-5, the J gene TRBJ2-7; D may be TRBD2 (5 bases). Trimming removed 8 bases from V and 3 bases from J, with 14 bases in between. The CDR3 is made up of 13 amino acids. Germline V gene data show CDR1 as MNHEY and CDR2 as SVGAGI. The CDR3 region is CASLPGSVYEQYV. In DNA, the CDR3 is TGTGCCAGCCTTCCGGGGAGCGTCTACGAGCAGTACGTC.

For this clone: This specimen includes other DNA sequences encoding the same CDR3. V and J are TRBV5-1 and TRBJ2-1; 10 bases fit TRBD1. This CDR3 is built from 13 residues. V lost 2 bases, J lost 8 bases, and 1 base stayed unmatched. Germline V gene data show CDR1 as SGHRS and CDR2 as YFSETQ. The chain's CDR3 is CASSLGQGDEQFF. Here the CDR3 DNA reads TGCGCCAGCAGCTTAGGACAGGGGGATGAGCAGTTCTTC.

The CDR3 region is CASTPNPDRVTDTQYF. The CDR3 region has the DNA TGCGCCAGCACCCCGAACCCCGACAGGGTCACAGATACGCAGTATTTT. The chain couples TRBV5-1 to TRBJ2-3; TRBD1 aligns across 7 bases. J lost 2 bases, V lost 6 bases, and 12 bases had no gene match. The CDR3 is 16 amino acids. The V gene's germline CDR1 is SGHRS and CDR2 YFSETQ.

The chain carries TRBV7-2 and TRBJ2-7; D gene unclear. V lost 1 base, J lost 7 bases, and 14 bases lay in between. The CDR3 loop spans 14 amino acids. The V gene's germline CDR1 is SGHTA and CDR2 FQGNSA. CDR3 in DNA: TGTGCCAGCAGCTTAGTTTCCTGGCTAGATGAGCAGTACTTC. It translates to CASSLVSWLDEQYF.

The chain recombines TRBV2 with TRBJ2-1, with 7 bases matching TRBD2. Germline lookup yields CDR1 SNHLY and CDR2 FYNNEI. The CDR3 runs to 12 residues. The trim removed 3 bases at V and 13 bases at J, leaving 6 bases unmatched. As DNA, the CDR3 is TGTGCCAGCAGTGACCCCGGGAGGATCCAGTTCTTC. It codes for CASSDPGRIQFF.

The chain carries TRBV5-6 and TRBJ1-2, with 9 bases matching TRBD1. Germline V gene sequence: CDR1 SGHDT, CDR2 YYEEEE. The CDR3 extends over 15 amino acids. V shed 5 bases and J 2 bases; nucleotides not matched to a gene: 7. In DNA form, the CDR3 reads TGTGCCAGCAGAACGCCCGGGACAGGGAACTATGGCTACACCTTC. Protein product: CASRTPGTGNYGYTF. The full variable domain, rest sourced from reference TRBV5-6 and TRBJ1-2, is DAGVTQSPTHLIKTRGQQVTLRCSPKSGHDTVSWYQQALGQGPQFIFQYYEEEERQRGNFPDRFSGHQFPNYSSELNVNALLLGDSALYLCASRTPGTGNYGYTFGSGTRLTVV.

V and J are TRBV28 and TRBJ2-7; 7 bases fit TRBD2. This CDR3 has 13 amino acids. The germline gives CDR1 MDHEN, CDR2 SYDVKM. Losses at the gene ends were 5 bases for V and 3 bases for J; bases not matched to a gene: 4. The CDR3 DNA reads TGTGCCAGCAGTCTAGCGGAAGACTACGAGCAGTACGTC. It translates to CASSLAEDYEQYV.

The V gene is TRBV18, the J gene TRBJ1-6, with 7 nucleotides matching TRBD1. The V gene's germline CDR1 is KGHSH and CDR2 LQKENI. The CDR3 runs 14 residues. The J segment lost 8 bases and the V segment lost 3 bases, leaving 4 bases of the junction unmatched. CDR3 bases: TGTGCCAGCTCACCGACAGGGTTTGATTCACCCCTCCACTTT. It translates to CASSPTGFDSPLHF.

CDR3 coding DNA: TGTGCCAGCAGCACCCTCTCCGGGACAGGGACTGGCTACACCTTC. Translated: CASSTLSGTGTGYTF. The rearrangement joins TRBV25-1 to TRBJ1-2, with 9 bases matching TRBD1. The CDR3 sequence is 15 residues long. In germline, CDR1 is MGHDK, CDR2 SYGVNS. The V segment lost 6 bases and the J segment 7 bases; nucleotides outside the gene matches: 12.

The chain combines TRBV10-3 with TRBJ2-7, with TRBD1 matching over 8 bases. From germline, CDR1 is ENHRY and CDR2 SYGVKD. The CDR3 is 14 residues long. V gave up 3 bases and J gave up 4 bases; unmatched junction bases: 5. The CDR3 region is CAISEPGQEYEQYV. As DNA, the CDR3 is TGTGCCATCAGTGAACCGGGACAGGAGTACGAGCAGTACGTC.

In its sample, this clone was seen a few times. The chain couples TRBV10-2 to TRBJ1-3, with 8 bases lining up with TRBD1. The trim removed 2 bases at V and 5 bases at J, leaving 5 bases unmatched. The CDR3 consists of 15 residues. Looked up from germline, CDR1 is WSHSY and CDR2 is SAAADI. The CDR3, as DNA: TGCGCCAGCAGTGAGGGGGGGGACAGGAGAAACACCATATATTTT. Amino acid sequence: CASSEGGDRRNTIYF.

V and J are TRBV29-1 and TRBJ1-3, with D perhaps matching TRBD1 (6 bases). V dropped 3 bases and J dropped 0 bases, with 12 bases sitting between them. Germline lookup yields CDR1 SQVTM and CDR2 ANQGSEA. The CDR3 runs 15 residues. CDR3 region: CSVDPGGPSGNTIYF. The CDR3 coding sequence is TGCAGCGTTGACCCGGGGGGCCCCTCTGGAAACACCATATATTTT.

The chain combines TRBV28 with TRBJ1-6, with 7 nucleotides matching TRBD1. Looked up from germline, CDR1 is MDHEN and CDR2 is SYDVKM. This CDR3 is built from 16 residues. V was pared by 6 bases and J by 7 bases, with 12 bases of the junction left unmatched. CDR3 DNA sequence: TGTGCCAGCAGACCCGACAGGGCGAGGGGGAATTCACCCCTCCACTTT. Translated: CASRPDRARGNSPLHF.

V is TRBV6-5 and J is TRBJ2-5; 8 bases are shared with TRBD2. The CDR3 is 15 amino acids. V lost 6 bases, J lost 1 base, and 7 bases stayed unmatched. The germline V gene has CDR1 MNHEY and CDR2 SVGAGI. CDR3 DNA sequence: TGTGCCAGCAGGCCCTGGAGCGGGGGCCAAGAGACCCAGTACTTC. This translates into CASRPWSGGQETQYF.

The chain combines TRBV14 with TRBJ2-3; 7 nucleotides line up with TRBD1. The V segment lost 0 bases and the J segment 1 base; nucleotides outside the gene matches: 7. The CDR3 totals 17 residues. Germline V gene lookup returns CDR1 SGHDN and CDR2 FVKESK. This chain's CDR3 is CASSQETGWDGTDTQYF. DNA for the CDR3: TGTGCCAGCAGCCAAGAGACAGGGTGGGATGGCACAGATACGCAGTATTTT.

This clone was counted between two and nine times. The chain carries TRBV7-9 and TRBJ2-5, with D possibly being TRBD1 (6 bases). Per germline, CDR1 SEHNR and CDR2 FQNEAQ (reference sequence). The V end lost 4 bases, the J end lost 3 bases, and 12 bases lay between the germline ends. This CDR3 is 14 amino acids long. The CDR3 DNA is TGTGCCAGCAGCTCCCAGGGGCCCGAAGAGACCCAGTACTTC. Residues: CASSSQGPEETQYF.

This clone was seen a single time. The rearrangement uses TRBV9 and TRBJ2-6; weak D call: TRBD2 (6 bases). Germline assignment: CDR1 SGDLS and CDR2 YYNGEE. The CDR3 runs 17 residues. Trimming shortened V by 0 bases and J by 0 bases, and 10 bases separated the two germline ends. In DNA form, the CDR3 reads TGTGCCAGCAGCGTAGGGGGGGTGCCCTCTGGGGCCAACGTCCTGACTTTC. Translation: CASSVGGVPSGANVLTF.

The chain is built from TRBV2 and TRBJ2-1; TRBD2 matches at 8 bases. The CDR3 spans 15 residues. In germline, CDR1 is SNHLY, CDR2 FYNNEI. The V and J ends lost 4 bases and 6 bases, in that order; junction bases with no gene match: 8. CDR3 sequence: CASSVDRGGFNEQFF. As DNA, the CDR3 is TGTGCCAGCAGTGTGGATCGGGGGGGCTTCAATGAGCAGTTCTTC. The complete variable domain, with remaining parts taken from reference TRBV2 and TRBJ2-1, reads EPEVTQTPSHQVTQMGQEVILRCVPISNHLYFYWYRQILGQKVEFLVSFYNNEISEKSEIFDDQFSVERPDGSNFTLKIRSTKLEDSAMYFCASSVDRGGFNEQFFGPGTRLTVL.

This sequence joins TRBV27 and TRBJ1-1; D gene unclear. The CDR3 is made up of 12 amino acids. The germline V and J ends were trimmed by 4 bases and 8 bases, with 11 bases remaining between them. Germline CDR1 is MNHEY and CDR2 is SMNVEV (reference sequence). DNA for the CDR3: TGTGCCAGCAGTTCCGGCAGGTGGGAAGCTTTCTTT. Translating gives CASSSGRWEAFF.

The rearrangement joins TRBV2 to TRBJ1-1; D may be TRBD1 (6 bases). Germline assignment: CDR1 SNHLY and CDR2 FYNNEI. The CDR3 covers 15 residues. V was shortened by 1 base and J by 8 bases, with 17 bases between the two germline ends. The CDR3 spells CASSEDRQAAKEAFF. The CDR3 DNA reads TGTGCCAGCAGTGAAGATAGACAGGCAGCAAAGGAAGCTTTCTTT.

The chain recombines TRBV20-1 with TRBJ1-5; 8 bases match TRBD1. Trimming took 3 bases from V and 1 from J; bases not matched to a gene: 5. There are 15 residues in the CDR3. The V gene's germline CDR1 is DFQATT and CDR2 SNEGSKA (reference sequence). The CDR3 bases are TGCAGTGCTAGTACCAGGGGGCGAAGCAATCAGCCCCAGCATTTT. Protein sequence: CSASTRGRSNQPQHF.